This section outlines one T cell receptor beta chain sequence together with its context. The junction had 3 bases not matched to a gene; V was cut back by 3 bases and J by 1 base. This CDR3 has 14 amino acids. CDR1 and CDR2 (germline): SGHTA, FQGTGA. This record belongs to a study of beta chain features in type 1 diabetes. Sequencing targeted expressed TCRB transcripts, as all isolated RNA had been reverse transcribed. Assay used: immunoSEQ multiplex PCR; TCRdb lists only in-frame clones, some missing. The data contain over 700,000 clones, 15% to 20% of them singletons. V usage is TRBV7-3 and J usage is TRBJ2-7, with 7 positions matching TRBD1. This TCR was sampled from a woman under 30 in good health. The sample was naive CD4+ T cells from blood. The CDR3 protein is CASSLLGQSYEQYF. DNA of the CDR3: TGTGCCAGCAGCTTGCTGGGACAGTCCTACGAGCAGTACTTC.